The rows below give T cell receptor beta chains drawn from one sample of a study of T cell responses to AZD1222 COVID-19 vaccine. Assay: immunoSEQ multiplex PCR; the TCRdb copy retains only in-frame clones and omits some. The data hold 120,000 or so clones, with roughly 89% observed a single time. The specimen comprised peripheral blood, sampled on day 0 of MenACWY control vaccination. All receptors come from an adult in good health. CDR3s include the opening cysteine and the closing phenylalanine or tryptophan. Clone size is stated in some rows and not others, as once, few, many or a class when expanded.

CDR3 length	V gene	clone size	J gene	CDR3 protein
14	TRBV5-6	-	TRBJ2-6	CASRSYSGANVLTF
15	TRBV7-9	-	TRBJ2-7	CASSPRLRGRYEQYF
14	TRBV6-5	-	TRBJ1-4	CASKQGNTNEKLFF
15	TRBV19	-	TRBJ2-3	CASSYGTSRPDTQYF
13	TRBV18	-	TRBJ1-4	CASSTRGDEKLFF
12	TRBV3-1/TRBV3-2	-	TRBJ2-1	CASSHSTDEQFF
17	TRBV10-3	-	TRBJ2-1	CAISGGRQKGLVGEQFF
14	TRBV10-3	-	TRBJ2-1	CAIKTGTVTNEQFF
16	TRBV27	-	TRBJ2-3	CASSVLAGDGTDTQYF
13	TRBV12-3/TRBV12-4	-	TRBJ1-2	CASSSAINYGYTF
13	TRBV7-2	once	TRBJ2-3	CASSSGVPDTQYF
16	TRBV18	-	TRBJ2-7	CASSPGVAGGEYEQYF
16	TRBV7-8	-	TRBJ1-3	CASSSIVGLSGNTIYF
17	TRBV4-3	-	TRBJ2-7	CASSQEAGTSGTYEQYF
15	TRBV5-1	-	TRBJ1-3	CASSNSGTAGNTIYF
15	TRBV6-2/TRBV6-3	-	TRBJ2-1	CASSYGAGVSHEQFF
17	TRBV7-4	-	TRBJ1-4	CASSLYALVGAHEKLFF
14	TRBV3-1/TRBV3-2	-	TRBJ2-7	CASSQRGSGYEQYF
14	TRBV18	-	TRBJ1-2	CASSPVTGAYGYTF
17	TRBV27	-	TRBJ2-7	CASSDRDRGFRTYEQYF
14	TRBV6-5	once	TRBJ2-2	CASSYASETGELFF
15	TRBV6-5	-	TRBJ2-7	CASSYSGVAGYEQYF
16	TRBV11-2	-	TRBJ2-1	CASSLIGGNFYNEQFF
14	TRBV5-1	-	TRBJ2-1	CASSLAVSGDEQFF
14	TRBV19	-	TRBJ1-5	CATGILEGNQPQHF
15	TRBV27	-	TRBJ2-2	CASTLKRANTGELFF
15	TRBV18	-	TRBJ2-7	CASSPMASVTYEQYF
14	TRBV11-3	-	TRBJ2-3	CASSLARGTDTQYF
15	TRBV4-2	-	TRBJ2-1	CASSQMQLGGNEQFF
16	TRBV6-5	-	TRBJ2-7	CASSYSGGDPIYEQYF
14	TRBV11-3	-	TRBJ2-7	CASSLGGQVGEQYF
14	TRBV6-4	-	TRBJ2-1	CASSEGQDSHEQFF
17	TRBV4-2	-	TRBJ2-7	CASSFGTTKMDPYEQYF
15	TRBV5-1	once	TRBJ1-1	CASSLGATGRTEAFF
15	TRBV11-3	-	TRBJ2-1	CASSFTESSYNEQFF
14	TRBV6-4	-	TRBJ2-3	CASSERAEADTQYF
13	TRBV2	-	TRBJ1-1	CASRKQSNTEAFF
18	TRBV3-1/TRBV3-2	few	TRBJ2-1	CASSQDRIAGGEINEQFF
16	TRBV15	-	TRBJ2-1	CATSSFGAGGYNEQFF
14	TRBV9	few	TRBJ1-6	CASSVFFGNSPLHF
15	TRBV6-5	-	TRBJ1-5	CASSRTGRGNQPQHF
18	TRBV11-3	-	TRBJ2-1	CASSLAPPWRDKNNEQFF
14	TRBV5-6	-	TRBJ2-7	CASILRGLSYEQYF
15	TRBV4-3	once	TRBJ1-2	CASSQDLLTQGSYTF
14	TRBV11-3	-	TRBJ1-1	CASSLRGVGTEAFF